Presented here are 17 T cell receptor beta chains from one specimen sequenced in a study of blood T cells in healthy people across ages. A J-beta primer mix and a sample-barcoded 5' primer were used in a second PCR of roughly 7 to 12 cycles. TCRdb redid the calling of the 5' RACE reads with MiXCR, one entry per CDR3 protein. Of approximately 1,700,000 distinct CDR3 sequences listed, about two fifths are singletons. The sequenced sample consisted of blood. Receptors were obtained from a human donor in good health.

The chain joins TRBV5-1 to TRBJ1-1; D might be TRBD1 (6 bases). CDR1 is SGHRS, CDR2 YFSETQ, per germline. The CDR3 length is 17 residues. Trimming took off 2 bases at V and 4 bases at J, with 21 bases between the two ends. CDR3 loop: CASSFLVGGLMGTEAFF. DNA of the CDR3: TGCGCCAGCAGCTTCCTCGTCGGGGGGCTGATGGGCACTGAAGCTTTCTTT. The full variable domain, with the rest looked up from reference TRBV5-1 and TRBJ1-1, is KAGVTQTPRYLIKTRGQQVTLSCSPISGHRSVSWYQQTPGQGLQFLFEYFSETQRNKGNFPGRFSGRQFSNSRSEMNVSTLELGDSALYLCASSFLVGGLMGTEAFFGQGTRLTVV.

V usage is TRBV5-1 and J usage is TRBJ2-1, with TRBD1 matching over 12 bases. The CDR3 contains 13 residues. The junction had 5 bases not matched to a gene; V was cut back by 3 bases and J by 13 bases. Germline CDR1 and CDR2: SGHRS and YFSETQ. The CDR3 bases are TGCGCCAGCAGCTCAGGGACAGGGGGCAATCAGTTCTTC. This translates into CASSSGTGGNQFF.

In this sample, this clonotype turned up a few times. The genes are TRBV7-2 and TRBJ1-1; tentatively, D is TRBD1 (6 bases). The CDR3 spans 15 residues. Germline V gene lookup returns CDR1 SGHTA and CDR2 FQGNSA. V lost 3 bases, J lost 2 bases, and 13 bases lay in between. CDR3 residues: CASSFGGGQNTEAFF. The CDR3 DNA is TGTGCCAGCAGCTTCGGCGGGGGGCAAAACACTGAAGCTTTCTTT.

The CDR3 reads CASSLEAFATEAFF. The CDR3 region has the DNA TGCGCCAGCAGCTTGGAGGCCTTCGCAACTGAAGCTTTCTTT. V usage is TRBV5-1 and J usage is TRBJ1-1; D is unclear. The V gene's germline CDR1 is SGHRS and CDR2 YFSETQ. V was clipped by 0 bases and J by 5 bases, with 11 bases between them. CDR3 length: 14 amino acids.

This clonotype was detected a few times. This chain connects TRBV7-9 to TRBJ2-3, with a weak D call TRBD1 (5 bases). The CDR3 is made up of 15 amino acids. Germline V gives CDR1 SEHNR, CDR2 FQNEAQ (reference sequence). The V end lost 5 bases, the J end lost 0 bases, and 12 bases lay between the germline ends. The CDR3 DNA is TGTGCCAGCAGCCCGACAGTACTTAGCACAGATACGCAGTATTTT. It translates to CASSPTVLSTDTQYF.

The chain employs TRBV27 and TRBJ2-3; D gene ambiguous. The V end was cut by 10 bases, the J end by 0 bases, with 17 bases between. CDR1 and CDR2 from the germline V gene are MNHEY and SMNVEV (reference sequence). CDR3 length: 15 residues. CDR3 DNA: TGTGCCACGTCGAGCCGCCGACCTAGCACAGATACGCAGTATTTT. The encoded protein is CATSSRRPSTDTQYF.

The table lists this clonotype with a few counts. CDR3 protein: CASTLAGYGYTF. The DNA of the CDR3 is TGTGCCAGCACCCTCGCTGGATATGGCTACACCTTC. The V and J genes are TRBV6-5 and TRBJ1-2; D is unresolved. The CDR3 loop spans 12 amino acids. The germline CDR1 and CDR2 sequences are MNHEY and SVGAGI. Trimming took 7 bases from V and 5 from J, leaving 11 bases between them.

The chain employs TRBV20-1 and TRBJ1-2, with D hard to call. Germline CDR1 DFQATT, CDR2 SNEGSKA (reference sequence). This CDR3 has 14 amino acids. V shed 0 bases and J shed 4 bases, with 12 bases lying between them. DNA of the CDR3: TGCAGTGCTAGAGATCGGGCCTATAGCTATGGCTACACCTTC. It translates to CSARDRAYSYGYTF.

V and J are TRBV20-1 and TRBJ2-1, with D maybe TRBD2 (6 bases). Trimming pared 8 bases from V and 0 bases from J, leaving 14 bases between. This CDR3 has 14 residues. CDR1 is DFQATT and CDR2 is SNEGSKA in the germline V gene (reference sequence). The CDR3 spells CSLPGGSSYNEQFF. The DNA of the CDR3 is TGCAGTTTACCCGGAGGGAGCTCCTACAATGAGCAGTTCTTC.

This clonotype was seen only a few times. V and J are TRBV12-3 or TRBV12-4 and TRBJ2-5; D is ambiguous. The J call may be in error: the DNA end matches TRBJ2-1 better. This CDR3 has 11 amino acids. The CDR3 reads CASSLLETQFF. The CDR3 DNA sequence: TGTGCCAGCAGTTTGTTGGAGACCCAGTTCTTC.

This chain uses TRBV7-9 with TRBJ2-7, with 9 bases identical to TRBD2. There are 18 residues in the CDR3. V trimming: 4 bases; J trimming: 0 bases; junction bases outside the gene matches: 13. The germline CDR1 and CDR2 sequences are SEHNR and FQNEAQ (reference sequence). The CDR3 sequence: CASSSPMGAGGSSYEQYF. The CDR3 DNA sequence: TGTGCCAGCAGCTCCCCCATGGGAGCGGGGGGAAGCTCCTACGAGCAGTACTTC.

The chain links TRBV28 to TRBJ2-3; D possibly uses TRBD1 or TRBD2 (7 bases each). The CDR3 runs to 15 residues. V was clipped by 3 bases and J by 6 bases, with 16 bases between them. Germline V gene sequence: CDR1 MDHEN, CDR2 SYDVKM. The CDR3 here is CASSFAGGGRDTQYF. The CDR3 DNA follows: TGTGCCAGCAGTTTCGCAGGGGGGGGCCGTGATACGCAGTATTTT.

V gene TRBV10-3 combines with J gene TRBJ2-1; 14 bases line up with TRBD2. Trimming cost V 6 bases and J 10 bases; bases outside gene matches: 8. The CDR3 extends over 15 amino acids. Germline CDR1 ENHRY, CDR2 SYGVKD. The CDR3 coding sequence is TGTGCCATCAGACCGGGACTAGCGGGGGACCACGAGCAGTTCTTC. Translating gives CAIRPGLAGDHEQFF.

The gene calls are TRBV9 and TRBJ1-1, with D possibly matching TRBD1 (6 bases). The CDR3 runs to 13 residues. Germline loops: CDR1 SGDLS, CDR2 YYNGEE. Trimming removed 0 bases at V and 10 bases at J, with 13 bases between. CDR3 DNA: TGTGCCAGCAGCGTAGGGGACACCAGTAGAGCTTTCTTT. This encodes CASSVGDTSRAFF.

This clonotype has more than one count but fewer than ten. The gene calls are TRBV7-2 and TRBJ2-1, with D uncertain. Germline V CDR1 and CDR2: SGHTA, FQGNSA. This CDR3 has 14 amino acids. The ends were cut back, 1 base at V and 6 bases at J, with 10 bases in the middle. CDR3 coding DNA: TGTGCCAGCAGCTTAGGTAGGCCAGTCAATGAGCAGTTCTTC. Protein: CASSLGRPVNEQFF.

V usage is TRBV29-1 and J usage is TRBJ2-4; D may be TRBD1 or TRBD2 (5 bases each). The J call may be in error: the DNA end matches TRBJ2-7 better. There are 16 residues in the CDR3. Germline CDR1 is SQVTM and CDR2 is ANQGSEA. The CDR3 loop reads CSAAGRGTARTYEQYF. In DNA, the CDR3 is TGCAGCGCCGCAGGACGTGGGACCGCTCGGACCTACGAGCAGTACTTC.

There are many counts of this clonotype. The V and J genes are TRBV7-2 and TRBJ1-2, with D hard to call. The CDR3 runs to 13 residues. The germline V and J ends were trimmed by 1 base and 0 bases, with 3 bases remaining between them. Germline V gene sequence: CDR1 SGHTA, CDR2 FQGNSA. The CDR3 DNA reads as TGTGCCAGCAGCTTAGGGGCTAACTATGGCTACACCTTC. This sequence encodes CASSLGANYGYTF.